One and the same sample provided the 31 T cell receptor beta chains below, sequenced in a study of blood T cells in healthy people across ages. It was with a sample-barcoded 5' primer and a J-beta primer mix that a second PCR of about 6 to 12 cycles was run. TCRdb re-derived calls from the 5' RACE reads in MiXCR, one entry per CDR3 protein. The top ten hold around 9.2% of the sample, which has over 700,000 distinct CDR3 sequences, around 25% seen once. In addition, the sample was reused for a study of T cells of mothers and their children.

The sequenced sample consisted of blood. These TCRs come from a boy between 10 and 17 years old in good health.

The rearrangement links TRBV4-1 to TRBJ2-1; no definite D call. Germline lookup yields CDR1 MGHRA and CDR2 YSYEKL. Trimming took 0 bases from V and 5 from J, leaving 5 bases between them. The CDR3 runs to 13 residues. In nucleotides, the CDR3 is TGCGCCAGCAGCCAAGAGTCCGACAATGAGCAGTTCTTC. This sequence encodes CASSQESDNEQFF.

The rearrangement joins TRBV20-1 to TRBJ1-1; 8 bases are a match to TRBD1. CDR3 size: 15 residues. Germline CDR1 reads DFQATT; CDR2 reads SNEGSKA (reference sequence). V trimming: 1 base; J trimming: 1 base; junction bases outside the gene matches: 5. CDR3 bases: TGCAGTGCTAGAGCCCCTGACAGGGGGAACACTGAAGCTTTCTTT. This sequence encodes CSARAPDRGNTEAFF.

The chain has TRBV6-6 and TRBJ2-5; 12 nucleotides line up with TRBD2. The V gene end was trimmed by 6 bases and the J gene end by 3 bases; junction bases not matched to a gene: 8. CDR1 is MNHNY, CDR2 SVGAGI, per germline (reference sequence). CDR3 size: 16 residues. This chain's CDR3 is CASSATRLAGEETQYF. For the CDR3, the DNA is TGTGCCAGCAGCGCCACGCGACTAGCGGGGGAAGAGACCCAGTACTTC.

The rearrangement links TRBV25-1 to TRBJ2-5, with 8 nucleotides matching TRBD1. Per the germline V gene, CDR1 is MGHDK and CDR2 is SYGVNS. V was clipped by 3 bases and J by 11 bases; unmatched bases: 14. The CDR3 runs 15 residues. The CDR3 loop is CASSDGDRGSREQYF. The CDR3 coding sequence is TGTGCCAGCAGTGACGGTGACAGGGGTTCTAGGGAGCAGTACTTC.

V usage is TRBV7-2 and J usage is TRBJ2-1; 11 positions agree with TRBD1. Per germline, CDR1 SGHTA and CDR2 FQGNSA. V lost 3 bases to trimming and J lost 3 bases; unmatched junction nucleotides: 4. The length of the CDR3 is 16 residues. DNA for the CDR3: TGTGCCAGCAGCTTTTCCGGGACAGGGGGCTACAATGAGCAGTTCTTC. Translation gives CASSFSGTGGYNEQFF.

The CDR3 spells CSVEEGQVYNEQFF. CDR3 nucleotides: TGCAGCGTTGAAGAGGGACAAGTATACAATGAGCAGTTCTTC. The chain has TRBV29-1 and TRBJ2-1; a weak D match, TRBD1 (6 bases). The CDR3 totals 14 residues. Germline V gives CDR1 SQVTM, CDR2 ANQGSEA. Trimming shortened V by 0 bases and J by 4 bases, and 10 bases separated the two germline ends.

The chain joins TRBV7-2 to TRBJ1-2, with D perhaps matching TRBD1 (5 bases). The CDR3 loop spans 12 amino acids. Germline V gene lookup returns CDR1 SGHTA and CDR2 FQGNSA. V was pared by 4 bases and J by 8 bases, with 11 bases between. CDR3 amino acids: CASSYEGTGYTF. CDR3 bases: TGTGCCAGCAGCTATGAAGGGACGGGCTACACCTTC. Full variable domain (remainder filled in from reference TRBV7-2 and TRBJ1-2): GAGVSQSPSNKVTEKGKDVELRCDPISGHTALYWYRQSLGQGLEFLIYFQGNSAPDKSGLPSDRFSAERTGGSVSTLTIQRTQQEDSAVYLCASSYEGTGYTFGSGTRLTVV.

This CDR3 reads CASSEGPGRAPEAFF. CDR3 nucleotides: TGTGCCAGCAGTGAGGGTCCCGGGAGAGCCCCTGAAGCTTTCTTT. J is TRBJ1-1 and V is TRBV25-1; D uncertain. The CDR3 length is 15 residues. Trimming left V 3 bases short and J 6 bases short, with 17 bases between. Germline V lookup: CDR1 MGHDK, CDR2 SYGVNS. Full variable domain (remainder filled in from reference TRBV25-1 and TRBJ1-1): EADIYQTPRYLVIGTGKKITLECSQTMGHDKMYWYQQDPGMELHLIHYSYGVNSTEKGDLSSESTVSRIRTEHFPLTLESARPSHTSQYLCASSEGPGRAPEAFFGQGTRLTVV.

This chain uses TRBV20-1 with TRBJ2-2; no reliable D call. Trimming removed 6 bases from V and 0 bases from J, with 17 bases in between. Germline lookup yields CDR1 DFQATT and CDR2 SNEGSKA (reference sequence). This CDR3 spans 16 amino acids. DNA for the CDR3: TGCAGTGCCATCAATAGGGATCGCGCGAACACCGGGGAGCTGTTTTTT. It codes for CSAINRDRANTGELFF.

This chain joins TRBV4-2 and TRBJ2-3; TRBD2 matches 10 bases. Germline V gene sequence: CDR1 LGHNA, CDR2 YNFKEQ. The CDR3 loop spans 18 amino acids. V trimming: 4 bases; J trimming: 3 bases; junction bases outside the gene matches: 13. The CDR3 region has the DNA TGTGCCAGCAGCCGCCCCTCGGAGAGTAGCGGGAGGACAGATACGCAGTATTTT. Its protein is CASSRPSESSGRTDTQYF.

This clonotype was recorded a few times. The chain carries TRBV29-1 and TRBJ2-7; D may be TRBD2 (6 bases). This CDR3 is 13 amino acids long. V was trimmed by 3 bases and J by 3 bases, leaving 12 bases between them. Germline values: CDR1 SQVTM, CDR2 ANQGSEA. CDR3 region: CSVDRAGSYEQYF. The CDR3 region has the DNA TGCAGCGTTGATAGGGCCGGGAGCTACGAGCAGTACTTC.

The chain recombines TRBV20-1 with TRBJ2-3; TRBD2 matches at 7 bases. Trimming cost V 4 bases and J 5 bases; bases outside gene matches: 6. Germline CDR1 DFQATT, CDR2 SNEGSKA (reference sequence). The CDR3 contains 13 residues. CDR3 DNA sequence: TGCAGTGCTACCCTGGGGGGGAAAGATACGCAGTATTTT. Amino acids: CSATLGGKDTQYF.

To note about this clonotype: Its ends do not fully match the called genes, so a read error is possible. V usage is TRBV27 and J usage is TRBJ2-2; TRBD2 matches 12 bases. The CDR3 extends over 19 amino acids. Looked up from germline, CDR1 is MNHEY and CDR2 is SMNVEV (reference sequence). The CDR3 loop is CASSTRLAGEVKVAGELSF. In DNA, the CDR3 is TGTGCCAGCAGTACCCGACTAGCGGGAGAAGTTAAGGTGGCCGGGGAGCTGTCTTTT.

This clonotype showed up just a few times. CDR3 in amino acids: CASSLEGAGRALSWNTEAFF. Written as DNA, the CDR3 is TGCGCCAGCAGCTTGGAGGGTGCAGGGAGAGCCCTTAGCTGGAACACTGAAGCTTTCTTT. The V gene is TRBV5-1, the J gene TRBJ1-1, with D perhaps matching TRBD1 (5 bases). V lost 0 bases and J 1 base, leaving 25 bases between the germline ends. The CDR3 is 20 residues long. CDR1 is SGHRS, CDR2 YFSETQ, per germline. Drawing the rest from reference TRBV5-1 and TRBJ1-1, the complete variable domain is KAGVTQTPRYLIKTRGQQVTLSCSPISGHRSVSWYQQTPGQGLQFLFEYFSETQRNKGNFPGRFSGRQFSNSRSEMNVSTLELGDSALYLCASSLEGAGRALSWNTEAFFGQGTRLTVV.

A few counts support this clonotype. The CDR3 loop is CATSRPGLNIYGYTF. CDR3 coding DNA: TGTGCCACCAGCAGACCGGGACTGAACATTTATGGCTACACCTTC. The gene calls are TRBV15 and TRBJ1-2; a weak D match, TRBD1 (5 bases). Trimming shortened V by 2 bases and J by 5 bases, and 15 bases separated the two germline ends. Germline values: CDR1 LNHNV, CDR2 YYDKDF (reference sequence). The CDR3 consists of 15 residues.

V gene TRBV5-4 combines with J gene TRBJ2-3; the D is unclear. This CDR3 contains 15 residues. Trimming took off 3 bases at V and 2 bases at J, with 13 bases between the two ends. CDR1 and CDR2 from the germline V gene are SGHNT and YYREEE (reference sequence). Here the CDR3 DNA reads TGTGCCAGCAGCTCCGGAGCTGACTCCACAGATACGCAGTATTTT. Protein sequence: CASSSGADSTDTQYF.

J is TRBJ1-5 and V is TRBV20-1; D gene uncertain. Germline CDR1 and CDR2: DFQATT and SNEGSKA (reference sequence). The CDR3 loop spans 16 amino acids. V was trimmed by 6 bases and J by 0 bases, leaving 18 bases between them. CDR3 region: CSAILGAGASNQPQHF. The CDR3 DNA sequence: TGCAGTGCCATCCTAGGTGCGGGAGCTAGCAATCAGCCCCAGCATTTT.

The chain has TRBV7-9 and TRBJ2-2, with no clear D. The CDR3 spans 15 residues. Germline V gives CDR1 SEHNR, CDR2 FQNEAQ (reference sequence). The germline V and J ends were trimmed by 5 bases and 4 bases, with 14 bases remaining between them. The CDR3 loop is CASSAQPWGTGELFF. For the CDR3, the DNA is TGTGCCAGCAGCGCCCAGCCCTGGGGCACCGGGGAGCTGTTTTTT.

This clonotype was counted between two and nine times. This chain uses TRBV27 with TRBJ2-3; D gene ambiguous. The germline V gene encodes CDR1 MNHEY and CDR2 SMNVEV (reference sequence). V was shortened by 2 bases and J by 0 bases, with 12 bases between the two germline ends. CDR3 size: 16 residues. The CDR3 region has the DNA TGTGCCAGCAGTTTACTAGGTCCACCAAGCACAGATACGCAGTATTTT. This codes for CASSLLGPPSTDTQYF.

CDR3 coding DNA: TGCGCCAGCAGCCCCACCCTAGCGGGAGTATTCTACGAGCAGTACTTC. This sequence encodes CASSPTLAGVFYEQYF. The rearrangement uses TRBV4-1 and TRBJ2-7; TRBD2 agrees at 10 bases. The V segment lost 4 bases and the J segment 3 bases; nucleotides outside the gene matches: 9. Germline lookup yields CDR1 MGHRA and CDR2 YSYEKL. The CDR3 is 16 residues long.

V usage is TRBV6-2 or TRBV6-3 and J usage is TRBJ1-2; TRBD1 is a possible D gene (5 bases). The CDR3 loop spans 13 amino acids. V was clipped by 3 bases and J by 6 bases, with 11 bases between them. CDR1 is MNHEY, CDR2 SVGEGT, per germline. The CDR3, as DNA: TGTGCCAGCAGTTATGGGGACCGAAATGGCTACACCTTC. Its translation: CASSYGDRNGYTF.

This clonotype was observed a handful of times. The CDR3 loop reads CASSLGGQVGTQYF. In nucleotides, the CDR3 is TGTGCCAGCAGTCTCGGGGGGCAAGTGGGTACGCAGTATTTT. V is TRBV12-3 or TRBV12-4 and J is TRBJ2-3, with TRBD2 as a possible D gene (7 bases). CDR3 size: 14 residues. V lost 5 bases, J lost 8 bases, and 17 bases lay in between.

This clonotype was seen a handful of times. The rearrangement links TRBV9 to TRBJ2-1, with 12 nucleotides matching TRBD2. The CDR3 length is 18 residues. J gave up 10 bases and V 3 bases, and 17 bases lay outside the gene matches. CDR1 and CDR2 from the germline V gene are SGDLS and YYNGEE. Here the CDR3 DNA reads TGTGCCAGCAGCGCCAGCGGTTTACTAGCGGGAGGCCGTGGGGAGCAGTTCTTC. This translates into CASSASGLLAGGRGEQFF.

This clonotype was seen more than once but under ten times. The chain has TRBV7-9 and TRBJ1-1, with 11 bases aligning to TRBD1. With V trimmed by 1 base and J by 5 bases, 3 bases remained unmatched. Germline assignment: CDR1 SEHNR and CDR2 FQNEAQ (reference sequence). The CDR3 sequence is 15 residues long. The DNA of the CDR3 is TGTGCCAGCAGCTTAGTGGGACAGGGGGTAACTGAAGCTTTCTTT. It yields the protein CASSLVGQGVTEAFF.

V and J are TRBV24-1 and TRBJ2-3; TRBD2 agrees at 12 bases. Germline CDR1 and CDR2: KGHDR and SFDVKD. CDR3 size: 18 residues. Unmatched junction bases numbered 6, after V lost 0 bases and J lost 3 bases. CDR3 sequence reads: CATSDLRLAGDQTDTQYF. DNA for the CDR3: TGTGCCACCAGTGATTTGCGACTAGCGGGGGATCAAACAGATACGCAGTATTTT.

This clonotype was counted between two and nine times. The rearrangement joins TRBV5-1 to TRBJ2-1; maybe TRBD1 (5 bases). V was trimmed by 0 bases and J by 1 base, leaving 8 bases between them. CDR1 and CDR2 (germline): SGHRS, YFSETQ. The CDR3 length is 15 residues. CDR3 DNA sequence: TGCGCCAGCAGCTTGGCGAAGGGGTCCTACAATGAGCAGTTCTTC. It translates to CASSLAKGSYNEQFF.

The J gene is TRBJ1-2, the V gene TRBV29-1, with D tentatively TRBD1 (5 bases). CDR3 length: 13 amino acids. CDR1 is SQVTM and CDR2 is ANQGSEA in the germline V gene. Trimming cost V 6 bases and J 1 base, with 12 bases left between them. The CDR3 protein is CSVDRDGNYGYTF. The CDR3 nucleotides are TGCAGCGTGGATCGGGACGGTAACTATGGCTACACCTTC.

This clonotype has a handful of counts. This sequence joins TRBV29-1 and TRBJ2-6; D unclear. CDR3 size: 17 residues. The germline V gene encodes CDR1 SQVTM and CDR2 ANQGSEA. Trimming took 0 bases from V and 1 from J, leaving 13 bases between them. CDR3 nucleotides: TGCAGCGTTGAAGAATGGAAGCCGGTGTCTGGGGCCAACGTCCTGACTTTC. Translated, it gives CSVEEWKPVSGANVLTF.

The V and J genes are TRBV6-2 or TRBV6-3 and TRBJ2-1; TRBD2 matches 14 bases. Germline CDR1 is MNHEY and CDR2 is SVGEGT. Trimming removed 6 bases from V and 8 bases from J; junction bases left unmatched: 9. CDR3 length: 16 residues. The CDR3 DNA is TGTGCCAGCAGGGGGACTAGCGGGAGAAAGGGCCATGAGCAGTTCTTC. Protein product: CASRGTSGRKGHEQFF.

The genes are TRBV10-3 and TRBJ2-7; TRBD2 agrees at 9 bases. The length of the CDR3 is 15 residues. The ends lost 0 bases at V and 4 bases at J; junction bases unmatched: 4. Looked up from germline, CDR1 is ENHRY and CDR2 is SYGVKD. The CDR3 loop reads CAISESLAGFYEQYF. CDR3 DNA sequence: TGTGCCATCAGTGAGTCGCTAGCGGGGTTTTACGAGCAGTACTTC.

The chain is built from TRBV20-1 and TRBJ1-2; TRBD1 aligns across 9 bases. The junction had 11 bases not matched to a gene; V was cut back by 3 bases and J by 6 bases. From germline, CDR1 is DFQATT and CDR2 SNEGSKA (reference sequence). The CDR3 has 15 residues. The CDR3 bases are TGCAGTGCTAGTGTACAGGGGGCCAGCGGAAATGGCTACACCTTC. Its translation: CSASVQGASGNGYTF.